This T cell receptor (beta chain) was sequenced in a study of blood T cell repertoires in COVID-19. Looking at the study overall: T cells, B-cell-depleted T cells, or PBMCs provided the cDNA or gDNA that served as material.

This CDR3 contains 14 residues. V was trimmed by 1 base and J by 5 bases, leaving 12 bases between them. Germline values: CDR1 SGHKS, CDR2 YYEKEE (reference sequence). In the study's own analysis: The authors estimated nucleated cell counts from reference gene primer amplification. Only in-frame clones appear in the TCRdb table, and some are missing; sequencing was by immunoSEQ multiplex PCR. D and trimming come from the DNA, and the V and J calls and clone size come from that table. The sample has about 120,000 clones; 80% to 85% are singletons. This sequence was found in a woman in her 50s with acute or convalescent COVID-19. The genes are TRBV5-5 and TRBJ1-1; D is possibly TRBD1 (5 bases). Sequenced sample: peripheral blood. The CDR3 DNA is TGTGCCAGCAGCTTGAGCCAGGGTCATACTGAAGCTTTCTTT. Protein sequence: CASSLSQGHTEAFF.